Listed here is a single T cell receptor (beta chain). Its antigen is currently unknown. Method: immunoSEQ multiplex PCR; TCRdb's copy keeps in-frame clones and lacks some. Of nearly 95,000 clones listed, around 87% are singletons. This sample is drawn from a study of T cell responses to AZD1222 COVID-19 vaccine. As for the study in general: Second doses at about 4 or about 12 weeks were pooled. Study-wide findings and caveats: Most donors were white British, females outnumbered males, and clonal diversity was possibly underestimated. Seropositive at baseline were only 5 to 7 AZD1222 recipients. Spike-specific TCR breadth rose after two AZD1222 doses, and depth rose as well.

The CDR3 spans 17 residues. Germline loops: CDR1 LNHDA, CDR2 SQIVND (reference sequence). V gave up 3 bases and J gave up 0 bases, with 15 bases separating them. This specimen consisted of peripheral blood, obtained on day 0 of AZD1222 vaccination. The chain combines TRBV19 with TRBJ1-3, with D possibly TRBD1 on 6 matching bases. The clonotype was recovered from an adult in good health. The CDR3 DNA follows: TGTGCCAGTAGTATCGGAGGACAGCGATACTCTGGAAACACCATATATTTT. It specifies CASSIGGQRYSGNTIYF.